The clone carrying this T cell receptor beta chain was detected only once. This sample is part of a study of blood T cell repertoires in COVID-19. About the study: COVID-19 samples from acute and convalescent phases originated in the United States, Italy and Spain. T cells, B-cell-depleted T cells, or PBMCs supplied cDNA or gDNA.

Germline CDR1 reads SGHRS; CDR2 reads YFSETQ. The trim removed 4 bases at V and 4 bases at J, leaving 6 bases unmatched. The CDR3 contains 15 residues. Original data processing: Scientists estimated how many nucleated cells there were by amplifying reference gene primers. Clones were sequenced by immunoSEQ multiplex PCR, and TCRdb holds only the in-frame ones, with some missing. V, J and clone size were drawn from that table, and D and trimming were deduced from the DNA. The table has 150,000 to 200,000 clones, roughly four fifths seen once. The source is a man aged 60-69 years with active or convalescent COVID-19. The chain carries TRBV5-1 and TRBJ2-2, with 8 bases matching TRBD1. Sequencing was performed on peripheral blood. As DNA, the CDR3 is TGCGCCAGCAGCCCGGACAGGGTGGGCACCGGGGAGCTGTTTTTT. It yields the protein CASSPDRVGTGELFF.